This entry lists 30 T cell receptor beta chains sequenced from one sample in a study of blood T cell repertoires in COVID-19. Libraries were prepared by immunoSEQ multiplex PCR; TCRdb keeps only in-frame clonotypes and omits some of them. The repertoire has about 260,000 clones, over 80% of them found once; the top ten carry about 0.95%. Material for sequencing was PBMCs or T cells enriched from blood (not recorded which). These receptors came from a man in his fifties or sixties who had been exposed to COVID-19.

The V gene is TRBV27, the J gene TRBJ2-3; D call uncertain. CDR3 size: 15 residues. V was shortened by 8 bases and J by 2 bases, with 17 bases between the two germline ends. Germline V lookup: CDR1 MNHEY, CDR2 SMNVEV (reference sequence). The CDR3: CASSSPSRPTDTQYF. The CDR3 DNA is TGTGCCAGCTCCTCTCCATCTAGGCCCACAGATACGCAGTATTTT.

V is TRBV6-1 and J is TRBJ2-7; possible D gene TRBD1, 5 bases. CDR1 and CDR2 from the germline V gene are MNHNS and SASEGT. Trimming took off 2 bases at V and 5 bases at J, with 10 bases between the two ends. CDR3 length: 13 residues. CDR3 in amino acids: CASSENRIDEQYF. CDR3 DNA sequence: TGTGCCAGCAGTGAAAACAGGATCGACGAGCAGTACTTC.

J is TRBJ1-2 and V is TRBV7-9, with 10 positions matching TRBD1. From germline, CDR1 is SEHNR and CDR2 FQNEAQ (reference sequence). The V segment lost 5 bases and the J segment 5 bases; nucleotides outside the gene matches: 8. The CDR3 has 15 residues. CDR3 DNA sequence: TGTGCCAGCAGCCCCGTGGGACAGGGGTATTATGGCTACACCTTC. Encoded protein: CASSPVGQGYYGYTF.

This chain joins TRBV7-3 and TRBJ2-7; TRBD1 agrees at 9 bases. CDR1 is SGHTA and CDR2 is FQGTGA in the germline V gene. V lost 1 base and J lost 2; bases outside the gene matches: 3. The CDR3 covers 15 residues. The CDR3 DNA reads TGTGCCAGCAGCTTAAGCACAGGGGGCCCCTACGAGCAGTACTTC. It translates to CASSLSTGGPYEQYF.

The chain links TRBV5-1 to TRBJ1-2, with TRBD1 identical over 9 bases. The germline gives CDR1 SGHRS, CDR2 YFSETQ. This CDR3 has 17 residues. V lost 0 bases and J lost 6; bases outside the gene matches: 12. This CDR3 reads CASSLGAGTGTINGYTF. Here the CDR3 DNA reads TGCGCCAGCAGCTTGGGGGCCGGGACAGGGACTATCAATGGCTACACCTTC.

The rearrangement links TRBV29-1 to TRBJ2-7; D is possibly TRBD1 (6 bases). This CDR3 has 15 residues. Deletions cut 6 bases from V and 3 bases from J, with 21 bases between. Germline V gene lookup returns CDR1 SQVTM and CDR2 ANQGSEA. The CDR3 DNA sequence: TGCAGCGTCTCCTCCCGGGACACCAACTTCTACGAGCAGTACGTC. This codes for CSVSSRDTNFYEQYV.

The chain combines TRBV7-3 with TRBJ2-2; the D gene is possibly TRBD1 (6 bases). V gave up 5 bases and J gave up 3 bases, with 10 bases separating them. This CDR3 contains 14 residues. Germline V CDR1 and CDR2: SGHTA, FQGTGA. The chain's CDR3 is CASSPRGDTGELFF. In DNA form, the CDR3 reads TGTGCCAGCAGCCCCAGGGGAGACACCGGGGAGCTGTTTTTT. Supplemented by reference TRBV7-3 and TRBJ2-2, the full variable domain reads GAGVSQTPSNKVTEKGKYVELRCDPISGHTALYWYRQSLGQGPEFLIYFQGTGAADDSGLPNDRFFAVRPEGSVSTLKIQRTERGDSAVYLCASSPRGDTGELFFGEGSRLTVL.

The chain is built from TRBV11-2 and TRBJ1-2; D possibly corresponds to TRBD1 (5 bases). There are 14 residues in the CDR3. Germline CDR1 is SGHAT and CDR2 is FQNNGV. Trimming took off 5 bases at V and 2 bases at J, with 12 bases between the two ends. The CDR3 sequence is CASSAKAGNYGYTF. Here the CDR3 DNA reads TGTGCCAGCAGCGCAAAAGCAGGGAACTATGGCTACACCTTC.

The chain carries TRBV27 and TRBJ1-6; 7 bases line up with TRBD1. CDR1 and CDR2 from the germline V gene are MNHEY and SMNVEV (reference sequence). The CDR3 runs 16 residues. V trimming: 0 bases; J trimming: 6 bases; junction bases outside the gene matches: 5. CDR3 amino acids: CASSLSPGTANSPLHF. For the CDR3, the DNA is TGTGCCAGCAGTTTATCCCCCGGGACAGCTAATTCACCCCTCCACTTT.

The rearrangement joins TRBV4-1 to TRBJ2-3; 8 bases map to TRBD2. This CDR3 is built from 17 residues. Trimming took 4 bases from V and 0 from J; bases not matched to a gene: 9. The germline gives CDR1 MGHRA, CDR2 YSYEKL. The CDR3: CASSLNRLAKSTDTQYF. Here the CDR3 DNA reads TGCGCCAGCAGCCTTAATCGACTAGCGAAGAGCACAGATACGCAGTATTTT.

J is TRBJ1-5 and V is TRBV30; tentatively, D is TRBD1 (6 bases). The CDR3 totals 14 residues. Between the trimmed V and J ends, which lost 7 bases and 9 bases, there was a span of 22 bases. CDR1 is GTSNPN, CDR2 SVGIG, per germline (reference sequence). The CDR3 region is CASDEGVMNGPQHF. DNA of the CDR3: TGTGCCTCAGATGAGGGGGTTATGAACGGGCCCCAGCATTTT. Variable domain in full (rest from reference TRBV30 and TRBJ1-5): SQTIHQWPATLVQPVGSPLSLECTVEGTSNPNLYWYRQAAGRGLQLLFYSVGIGQISSEVPQNLSASRPQDRQFILSSKKLLLSDSGFYLCASDEGVMNGPQHFGDGTRLSIL.

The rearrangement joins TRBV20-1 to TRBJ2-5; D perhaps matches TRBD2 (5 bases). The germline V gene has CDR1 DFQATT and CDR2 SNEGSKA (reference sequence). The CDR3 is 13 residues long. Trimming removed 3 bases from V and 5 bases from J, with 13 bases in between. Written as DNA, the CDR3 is TGCAGTGCTAGTTGGGAGATTGGTGAGACCCAGTACTTC. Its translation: CSASWEIGETQYF.

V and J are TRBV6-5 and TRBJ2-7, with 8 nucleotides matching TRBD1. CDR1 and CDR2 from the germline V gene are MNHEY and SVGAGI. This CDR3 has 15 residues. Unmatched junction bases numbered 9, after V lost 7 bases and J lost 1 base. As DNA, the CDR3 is TGTGCCAGCACCGCCCTCGGGACAGGTTCCTACGAGCAGTACTTC. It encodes CASTALGTGSYEQYF.

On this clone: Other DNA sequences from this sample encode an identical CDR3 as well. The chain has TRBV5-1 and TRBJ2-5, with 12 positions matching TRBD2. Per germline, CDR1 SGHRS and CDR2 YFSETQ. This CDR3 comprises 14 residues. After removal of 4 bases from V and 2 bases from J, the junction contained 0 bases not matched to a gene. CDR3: CASSGLAGQETQYF. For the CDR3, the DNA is TGCGCCAGCAGCGGACTAGCGGGGCAAGAGACCCAGTACTTC.

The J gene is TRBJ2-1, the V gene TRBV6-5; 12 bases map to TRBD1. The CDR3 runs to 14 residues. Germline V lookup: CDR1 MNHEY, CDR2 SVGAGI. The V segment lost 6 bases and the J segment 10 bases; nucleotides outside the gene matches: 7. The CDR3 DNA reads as TGTGCCAGCAGGTCCGGGACAGGGGGCAAGGAGCAGTTCTTC. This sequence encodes CASRSGTGGKEQFF.

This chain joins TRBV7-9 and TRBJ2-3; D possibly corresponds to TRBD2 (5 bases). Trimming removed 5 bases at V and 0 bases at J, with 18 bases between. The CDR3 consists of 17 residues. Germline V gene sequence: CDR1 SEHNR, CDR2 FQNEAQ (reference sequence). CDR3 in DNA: TGTGCCAGCAGCCCGGTCGGTAGCGCCCGGAGCACAGATACGCAGTATTTT. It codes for CASSPVGSARSTDTQYF. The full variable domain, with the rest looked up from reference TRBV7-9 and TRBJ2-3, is DTGVSQNPRHKITKRGQNVTFRCDPISEHNRLYWYRQTLGQGPEFLTYFQNEAQLEKSRLLSDRFSAERPKGSFSTLEIQRTEQGDSAMYLCASSPVGSARSTDTQYFGPGTRLTVL.

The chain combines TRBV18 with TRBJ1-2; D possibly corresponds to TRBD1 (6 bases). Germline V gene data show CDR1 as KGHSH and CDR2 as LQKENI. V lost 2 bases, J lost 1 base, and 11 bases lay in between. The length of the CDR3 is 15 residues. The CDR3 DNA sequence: TGTGCCAGCTCACCAAATCTCAGGGGTAACTATGGCTACACCTTC. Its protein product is CASSPNLRGNYGYTF.

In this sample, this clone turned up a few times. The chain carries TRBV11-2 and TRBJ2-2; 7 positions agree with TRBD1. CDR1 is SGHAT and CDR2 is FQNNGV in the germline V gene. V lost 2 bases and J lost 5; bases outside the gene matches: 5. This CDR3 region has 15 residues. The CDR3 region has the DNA TGTGCCAGCAGCTTATCACAGGGGTATACCGGGGAGCTGTTTTTT. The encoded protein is CASSLSQGYTGELFF.

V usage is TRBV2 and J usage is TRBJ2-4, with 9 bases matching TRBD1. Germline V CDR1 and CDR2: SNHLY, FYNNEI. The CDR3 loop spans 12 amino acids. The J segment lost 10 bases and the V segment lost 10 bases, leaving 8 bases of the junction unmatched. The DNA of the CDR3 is TGTGCCACCCGGACAGGGGACAGTATTCAGTACTTC. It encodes CATRTGDSIQYF.

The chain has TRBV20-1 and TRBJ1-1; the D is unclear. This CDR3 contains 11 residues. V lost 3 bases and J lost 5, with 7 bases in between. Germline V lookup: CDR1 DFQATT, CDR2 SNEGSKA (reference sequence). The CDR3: CSARSRTEAFF. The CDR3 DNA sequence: TGCAGTGCTAGGAGTAGAACTGAAGCTTTCTTT.

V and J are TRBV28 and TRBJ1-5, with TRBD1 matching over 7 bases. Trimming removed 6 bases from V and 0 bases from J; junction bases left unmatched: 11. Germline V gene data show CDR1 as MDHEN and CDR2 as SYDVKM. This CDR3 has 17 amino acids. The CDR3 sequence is CASSQSGTVYSNQPQHF. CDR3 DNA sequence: TGTGCCAGCAGCCAGTCCGGGACAGTTTATAGCAATCAGCCCCAGCATTTT.

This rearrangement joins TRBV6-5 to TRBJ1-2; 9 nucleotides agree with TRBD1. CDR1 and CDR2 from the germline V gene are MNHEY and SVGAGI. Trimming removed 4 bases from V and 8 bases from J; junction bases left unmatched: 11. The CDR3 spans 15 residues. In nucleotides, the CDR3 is TGTGCCAGCAGTTCGACGGACAGGGGCGGTTGGGGCTACACCTTC. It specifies CASSSTDRGGWGYTF.

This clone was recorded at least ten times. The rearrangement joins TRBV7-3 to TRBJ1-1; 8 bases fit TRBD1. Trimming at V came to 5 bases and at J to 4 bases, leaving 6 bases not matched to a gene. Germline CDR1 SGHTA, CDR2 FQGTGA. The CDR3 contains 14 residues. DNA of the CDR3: TGTGCCAGCAGCCCGACTGGGACAGGCACTGAAGCTTTCTTT. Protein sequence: CASSPTGTGTEAFF. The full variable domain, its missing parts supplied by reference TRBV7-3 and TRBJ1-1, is GAGVSQTPSNKVTEKGKYVELRCDPISGHTALYWYRQSLGQGPEFLIYFQGTGAADDSGLPNDRFFAVRPEGSVSTLKIQRTERGDSAVYLCASSPTGTGTEAFFGQGTRLTVV.

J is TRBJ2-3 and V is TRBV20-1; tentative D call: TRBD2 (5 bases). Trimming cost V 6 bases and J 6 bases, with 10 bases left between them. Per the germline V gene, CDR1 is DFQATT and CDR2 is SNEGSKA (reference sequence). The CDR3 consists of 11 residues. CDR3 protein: CSAQEADTQYF. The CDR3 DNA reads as TGCAGTGCGCAGGAGGCGGATACGCAGTATTTT.

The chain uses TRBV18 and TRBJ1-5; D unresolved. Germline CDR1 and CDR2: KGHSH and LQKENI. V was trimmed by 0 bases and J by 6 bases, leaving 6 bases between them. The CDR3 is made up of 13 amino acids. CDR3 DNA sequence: TGTGCCAGCTCACCACCGAATAGTCAGCCCCAGCATTTT. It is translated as CASSPPNSQPQHF.

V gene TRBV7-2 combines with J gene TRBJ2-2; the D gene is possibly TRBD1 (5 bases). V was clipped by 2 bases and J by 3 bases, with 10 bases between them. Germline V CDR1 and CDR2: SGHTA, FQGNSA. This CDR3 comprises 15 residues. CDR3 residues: CASSLRQGYTGELFF. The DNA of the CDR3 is TGTGCCAGCAGCTTAAGGCAGGGCTACACCGGGGAGCTGTTTTTT.

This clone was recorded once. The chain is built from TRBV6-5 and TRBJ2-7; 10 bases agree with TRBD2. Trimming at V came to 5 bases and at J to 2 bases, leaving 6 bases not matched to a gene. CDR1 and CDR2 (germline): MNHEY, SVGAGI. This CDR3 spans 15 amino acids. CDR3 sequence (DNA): TGTGCCAGCAGTATTACTAGCGGGGATACCTACGAGCAGTACTTC. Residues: CASSITSGDTYEQYF.

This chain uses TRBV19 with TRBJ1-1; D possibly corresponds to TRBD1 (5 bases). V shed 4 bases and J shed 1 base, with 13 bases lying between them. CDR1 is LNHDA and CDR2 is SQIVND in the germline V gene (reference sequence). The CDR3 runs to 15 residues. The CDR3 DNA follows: TGTGCCAGTAGTAATGGGGCCACATCGAACACTGAAGCTTTCTTT. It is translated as CASSNGATSNTEAFF.

The DNA of the CDR3 is TGCGCCAGCAGCTATCAGGGCCAAGAGACCCAGTACTTC. This gives the protein CASSYQGQETQYF. V gene TRBV5-1 combines with J gene TRBJ2-5, with a possible D match to TRBD1 (5 bases). Germline CDR1 is SGHRS and CDR2 is YFSETQ. Trimming pared 3 bases from V and 1 base from J, leaving 7 bases between. This CDR3 is built from 13 residues.

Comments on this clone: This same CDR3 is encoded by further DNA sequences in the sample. The chain's CDR3 is CASSFRQGNTEAFF. CDR3 sequence (DNA): TGTGCCAGCAGTTTCCGACAGGGGAACACTGAAGCTTTCTTT. V usage is TRBV27 and J usage is TRBJ1-1; 7 bases are shared with TRBD1. The CDR3 spans 14 residues. V was pared by 3 bases and J by 1 base, with 2 bases of the junction left unmatched. Looked up from germline, CDR1 is MNHEY and CDR2 is SMNVEV (reference sequence).